This T cell receptor beta chain derives from a study of regulatory T cells in long-lasting Graves disease. General study results and limits: Among persistent patients, a larger number of public clonotypes were shared (approximately 3,000) than among newly diagnosed patients (under 1,000). A reduction in accuracy may have resulted from the small sample size. Persistent Graves' patients showed less TCR diversity than newly diagnosed ones.

Building of the TCR beta libraries involved iRepertoire HTBI primers and Arm-PCR of CDR3 regions. TCRdb ran MiXCR on the multiplex PCR reads and lists one entry per CDR3 protein. Among roughly 500,000 distinct CDR3 sequences, roughly 22% were seen once, and the ten largest hold around 13%. Comment on this clonotype: The antigen is not known. A much more abundant neighbour one base away suggests this may be a read error.

Germline V gene lookup returns CDR1 MGHDK and CDR2 SYGVNS. Trimming left V 6 bases short and J 2 bases short, with 14 bases between. The CDR3 runs 14 residues. Time point defined: persistent/refractory GD, antithyroid drugs over 5 years with positive TRAb. Extracted RNA from PBMCs served as the source of the TCR library. This specimen consisted of peripheral blood mononuclear cells (PBMCs), obtained when the disease was refractory, from a patient treated with antithyroid drugs. The gene calls are TRBV25-1 and TRBJ2-7, with D perhaps matching TRBD1 or TRBD2 (5 bases each). This TCR was sampled from a female donor with Graves disease. The DNA for the CDR3 is TGTGCCAGCAGCCCCGGGGCTTTGGCCTACGAGCAGTACTTC. Its protein is CASSPGALAYEQYF.